This is a list of T cell receptor beta chains from one sample in a study of cytomegalovirus exposure and HLA in healthy donors. Produced via immunoSEQ multiplex PCR; TCRdb's table is partial and in-frame only. The table records roughly 130,000 clones, under 90% of them present only once. Material: PBMCs. These receptors were collected from a man aged 25-45 years in good health and CMV-seronegative. Each CDR3 is given with its conserved first and last residue. A D gene is named only where the DNA matches it firmly. Clone size appears in some rows only: once, few, many, or a class for an expanded clone.

d_gene	j_gene	abundance	v_gene	CDR3aa	CDR3nt
NA	TRBJ1-5	NA	TRBV19	CASSQPTTGLNRNSNQPQHF	TGTGCCAGTAGCCAACCGACGACAGGTCTAAACAGAAATAGCAATCAGCCCCAGCATTTT
TRBD1	TRBJ2-7	NA	TRBV7-2	CASSSSWWDRVNEQYF	TGTGCCAGCAGCTCCTCATGGTGGGACAGGGTAAACGAGCAGTACTTC
NA	TRBJ2-1	NA	TRBV19	CASSRSPRIYNEQFF	TGTGCCAGTAGCAGATCCCCCCGAATCTACAATGAGCAGTTCTTC
NA	TRBJ2-7	NA	TRBV18	CASSPQGTYEQYF	TGTGCCAGCTCACCTCAGGGAACCTACGAGCAGTACTTC
NA	TRBJ1-1	NA	TRBV11-1	CASSLVLDSPPSTEEAFF	TGTGCCAGCAGCTTAGTATTGGACTCTCCCCCCTCTACAGAGGAAGCTTTCTTT
TRBD1	TRBJ2-1	NA	TRBV4-2	CASSHGTGANEQFF	TGTGCCAGCAGCCACGGGACAGGGGCCAATGAGCAGTTCTTC
TRBD2	TRBJ2-5	NA	TRBV7-9	CASSLGLAGGGETQYF	TGTGCCAGCAGCTTGGGACTAGCGGGGGGTGGAGAGACCCAGTACTTC
NA	TRBJ1-1	NA	TRBV27	CASTPRTTDRNTEAFF	TGTGCCAGCACCCCGAGGACAACCGACCGAAACACTGAAGCTTTCTTT
TRBD1	TRBJ1-2	NA	TRBV5-1	CASSSIGTGTPYGYTF	TGCGCCAGCAGCTCCATAGGGACAGGGACCCCCTATGGCTACACCTTC
NA	TRBJ1-4	NA	TRBV5-4	CASSFSGSKKLFF	TGTGCCAGCAGCTTTTCGGGATCCAAAAAACTGTTTTTT
TRBD2	TRBJ2-5	once	TRBV5-4	CASSQTSGEETQYF	TGTGCCAGCAGTCAAACTAGCGGGGAAGAGACCCAGTACTTC
NA	TRBJ2-7	NA	TRBV5-8	CASSRRSYEQYF	TGTGCCAGCAGCCGGCGGAGCTACGAGCAGTACTTC
NA	TRBJ2-1	NA	TRBV7-9	CASSSIPEAQFF	TGTGCCAGCAGCTCGATTCCTGAGGCGCAGTTCTTC
NA	TRBJ1-2	once	TRBV4-1	CASSQAGAGAVGF	TGCGCCAGCAGCCAAGCCGGGGCGGGGGCGGTAGGCTTC
TRBD1	TRBJ2-1	NA	TRBV7-9	CASSGTGLYNEQFF	TGTGCCAGCAGCGGGACAGGCCTATACAATGAGCAGTTCTTC
TRBD2	TRBJ2-5	once	TRBV5-6	CASSLLGLAGLGETQYF	TGTGCCAGCAGCTTGCTAGGACTAGCGGGGTTGGGAGAGACCCAGTACTTC
TRBD1	TRBJ1-2	NA	TRBV19	CASSPGTAANYGYTF	TGTGCCAGTAGTCCCGGGACAGCAGCTAACTATGGCTACACCTTC
NA	TRBJ1-1	NA	TRBV5-5	CASSFRGNTEAFF	TGTGCCAGCAGCTTTAGGGGGAACACTGAAGCTTTCTTT
NA	TRBJ2-3	NA	TRBV12-5	CASGLTRGDTQYF	TGTGCTAGTGGTTTGACCAGGGGAGATACGCAGTATTTT
TRBD2	TRBJ2-1	NA	TRBV27	CASTWGSSGATINEQFF	TGTGCCAGCACCTGGGGGTCTAGCGGGGCTACTATCAATGAGCAGTTCTTC
TRBD1	TRBJ1-2	NA	TRBV12-5	CASGADRGGGYTF	TGTGCTAGTGGTGCGGACAGGGGAGGAGGCTACACCTTC
NA	TRBJ2-5	NA	TRBV6-6	CASSPPGERQETQYF	TGTGCCAGCAGCCCTCCGGGGGAACGACAAGAGACCCAGTACTTC
TRBD1	TRBJ2-7	NA	TRBV6-5	CASSWTGEDYEQYF	TGTGCCAGCAGTTGGACAGGGGAGGACTACGAGCAGTACTTC
NA	TRBJ1-2	NA	TRBV6-5	CASSQILQGLHGYTF	TGTGCCAGCAGTCAAATACTTCAGGGCCTCCATGGCTACACCTTC
NA	TRBJ2-7	NA	TRBV5-6	CASSLVGQGSYEQYF	TGTGCCAGCAGCTTGGTTGGCCAGGGTTCCTACGAGCAGTACTTC
NA	TRBJ1-1	NA	TRBV7-7	CASRPVEVAEAFF	TGTGCCAGCCGCCCCGTGGAGGTAGCTGAAGCTTTCTTT
TRBD2	TRBJ2-1	NA	TRBV11-3	CASSLVGGGNEQFF	TGTGCCAGCAGCTTAGTTGGGGGGGGTAATGAGCAGTTCTTC
NA	TRBJ2-7	NA	TRBV7-8	CASSRQMDSYEQYF	TGTGCCAGCAGCCGACAAATGGATTCCTACGAGCAGTACTTC
NA	TRBJ1-6	NA	TRBV28	CASSNNSPLHF	TGTGCCAGCAGCAATAATTCACCCCTCCACTTT
NA	TRBJ2-7	NA	TRBV12-1	CASSFRQEVSYEQYF	TGTGCCAGCAGCTTTAGACAGGAGGTCTCCTACGAGCAGTACTTC
TRBD1	TRBJ2-5	NA	TRBV7-9	CASSSSRDRVSETQYF	TGTGCCAGCAGCTCATCCCGGGACAGGGTATCTGAGACCCAGTACTTC
NA	TRBJ2-7	NA	TRBV4-1	CASSQVAQAGYEQYF	TGCGCCAGCAGCCAAGTAGCGCAGGCGGGCTACGAGCAGTACTTC
NA	TRBJ2-2	NA	TRBV5-8	CASSLYMTGELFF	TGTGCCAGCAGCTTGTATATGACCGGGGAGCTGTTTTTT
TRBD2	TRBJ2-1	once	TRBV11-2	CASSPRGGEQFF	TGTGCCAGCAGCCCCCGGGGGGGTGAGCAGTTCTTC
NA	TRBJ1-2	NA	TRBV19	CAASTPGYGYTF	TGTGCCGCCTCTACCCCGGGCTATGGCTACACCTTC
NA	TRBJ1-1	NA	TRBV6-5	CASSRTRRTNTEAFF	TGTGCCAGCAGTCGAACCCGGAGGACGAACACTGAAGCTTTCTTT
NA	TRBJ2-5	NA	TRBV1	CTSSQAAQRGAGETQYF	TGCACCAGCAGCCAAGCTGCCCAGCGGGGGGCGGGAGAGACCCAGTACTTC
TRBD1	TRBJ2-7	NA	TRBV7-7	CASSPGTGGYEQYF	TGTGCTAGCAGCCCCGGGACAGGGGGCTACGAGCAGTACTTC
TRBD1	TRBJ1-2	NA	TRBV7-9	CASSTSGTGEKFGYTF	TGTGCCAGCAGCACCTCCGGGACAGGGGAGAAATTTGGCTACACCTTC
NA	TRBJ2-2	NA	TRBV5-1	CASSSTGELFF	TGCGCCAGCAGCTCGACCGGGGAGCTGTTTTTT
NA	TRBJ1-2	NA	TRBV6-6	CASSYSASQNGYTF	TGTGCCAGCAGTTACTCGGCCTCCCAAAATGGCTACACCTTC
TRBD1	TRBJ1-6	NA	TRBV19	CASSRDRGNNSPLHF	TGTGCCAGTAGTAGGGACAGGGGTAATAATTCACCCCTCCACTTT
TRBD1	TRBJ2-2	NA	TRBV6-4	CASSDSRQGAGELFF	TGTGCCAGCAGTGACTCGAGGCAGGGGGCCGGGGAGCTGTTTTTT
TRBD1	TRBJ2-2	NA	TRBV5-1	CASSASGQGTGELFF	TGCGCCAGCAGCGCCTCGGGACAGGGGACGGGGGAGCTGTTTTTT
TRBD2	TRBJ2-1	NA	TRBV28	CASSLTSGAYNEQFF	TGTGCCAGCAGTCTAACTAGCGGGGCTTACAATGAGCAGTTCTTC
NA	TRBJ1-2	NA	TRBV28	CASSSAGPGGGYGYTF	TGTGCCAGCAGTTCGGCGGGGCCTGGTGGGGGATATGGCTACACCTTC
TRBD2	TRBJ2-1	once	TRBV19	CASSIDGTSGGSYNEQFF	TGTGCCAGTAGTATAGATGGGACTAGCGGGGGCTCCTACAATGAGCAGTTCTTC
NA	TRBJ2-7	NA	TRBV28	CASSLRGRGVGYEQYF	TGTGCCAGCAGCCTACGGGGCAGGGGGGTAGGCTACGAGCAGTACTTC